Listed here are 3 T cell receptor beta chains from one sample, sequenced in a study of identifying expanded T cells in peripheral blood. Assay used: immunoSEQ multiplex PCR; TCRdb lists only in-frame clones, some missing. Among some 75,000 clones listed, roughly nine tenths were seen once. The material sequenced was blood. Receptors originate from a person aged 18 to 75 in good health.

The chain links TRBV27 to TRBJ2-7; 7 nucleotides match TRBD1. The CDR3 totals 17 residues. Germline values: CDR1 MNHEY, CDR2 SMNVEV (reference sequence). J lost 6 bases, V lost 4 bases, and 18 bases had no gene match. CDR3 amino acids: CASSSTGTAGLIGEQYF. The CDR3 DNA reads TGTGCCAGCAGTTCTACCGGGACAGCTGGGCTTATCGGCGAGCAGTACTTC.

This chain uses TRBV2 with TRBJ2-1; D gene ambiguous. Trimming pared 1 base from V and 9 bases from J, leaving 13 bases between. CDR1 and CDR2 (germline): SNHLY, FYNNEI. This CDR3 spans 14 amino acids. CDR3 sequence: CASSEDPSAIEQFF. CDR3 sequence (DNA): TGTGCCAGCAGTGAAGATCCGTCGGCTATTGAGCAGTTCTTC.

This clone was detected a few times. In nucleotides, the CDR3 is TGTGCCTGGAGTGTACGGAGCGGGACTGAAGCTTTCTTT. Encoded protein: CAWSVRSGTEAFF. V gene TRBV30 combines with J gene TRBJ1-1; D remains unclear. The V end lost 0 bases, the J end lost 5 bases, and 10 bases lay between the germline ends. CDR3 length equals 13 residues. Germline V lookup: CDR1 GTSNPN, CDR2 SVGIG (reference sequence).